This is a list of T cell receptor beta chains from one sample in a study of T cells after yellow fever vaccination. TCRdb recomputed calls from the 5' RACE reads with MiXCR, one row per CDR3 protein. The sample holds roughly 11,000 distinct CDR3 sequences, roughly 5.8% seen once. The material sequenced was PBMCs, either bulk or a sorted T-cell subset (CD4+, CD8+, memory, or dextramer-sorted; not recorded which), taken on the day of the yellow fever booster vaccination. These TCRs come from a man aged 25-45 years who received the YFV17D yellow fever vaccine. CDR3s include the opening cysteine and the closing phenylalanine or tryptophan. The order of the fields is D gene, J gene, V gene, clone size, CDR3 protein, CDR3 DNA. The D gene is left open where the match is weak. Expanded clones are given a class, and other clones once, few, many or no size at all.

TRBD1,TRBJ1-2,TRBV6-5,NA,CASSYSGTGTSGYTF,TGTGCCAGCAGTTACTCTGGGACAGGGACCTCTGGCTACACCTTC
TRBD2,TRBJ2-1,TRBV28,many,CASSLIIGLAGNEQFF,TGTGCCAGCAGTTTAATTATTGGACTAGCGGGAAATGAGCAGTTCTTC
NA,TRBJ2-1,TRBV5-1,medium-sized,CASSLEPYNEQFF,TGCGCCAGCAGCTTAGAGCCGTACAATGAGCAGTTCTTC
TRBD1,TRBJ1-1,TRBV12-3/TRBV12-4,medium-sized,CASSQGATPTEAFF,TGTGCCAGCAGTCAGGGGGCAACCCCCACTGAAGCTTTCTTT
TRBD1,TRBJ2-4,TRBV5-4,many,CASSLAGRGPKNIQYF,TGTGCCAGCAGCTTGGCTGGCAGGGGGCCTAAAAACATTCAGTACTTC
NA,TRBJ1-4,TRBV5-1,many,CASTRDKNEKLFF,TGCGCCAGCACCAGGGACAAAAATGAAAAACTGTTTTTT
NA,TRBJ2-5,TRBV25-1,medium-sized,CASSEFGNGETQYF,TGTGCCAGCAGTGAATTCGGGAACGGGGAGACCCAGTACTTC
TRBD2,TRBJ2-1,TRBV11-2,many,CASSSESGLAGVRNEQFF,TGTGCCAGCAGCTCAGAATCCGGACTAGCGGGAGTAAGGAATGAGCAGTTCTTC
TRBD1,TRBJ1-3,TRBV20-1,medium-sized,CSARDSRDRRSGGNTIYF,TGCAGTGCTAGAGATAGCCGGGACAGACGATCTGGTGGAAACACCATATATTTT
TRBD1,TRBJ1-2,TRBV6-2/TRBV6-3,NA,CASSGWDRGQGYTF,TGTGCCAGCAGTGGCTGGGACAGGGGGCAGGGCTACACCTTC
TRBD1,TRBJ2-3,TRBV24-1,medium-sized,CATSDSHRQGSDTQYF,TGTGCCACCAGTGATTCACACCGACAGGGCTCAGATACGCAGTATTTT
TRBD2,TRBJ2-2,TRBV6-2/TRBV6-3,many,CASSVEREGLPGELFF,TGTGCCAGCAGTGTCGAGCGGGAGGGCCTACCCGGGGAGCTGTTTTTT
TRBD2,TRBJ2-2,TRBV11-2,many,CASTLAGVAGELFF,TGTGCCAGCACCCTAGCGGGAGTGGCCGGGGAGCTGTTTTTT
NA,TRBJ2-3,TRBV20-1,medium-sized,CSARLYLDTDTQYF,TGCAGTGCTAGATTGTACCTAGACACAGATACGCAGTATTTT
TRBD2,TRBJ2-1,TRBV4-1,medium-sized,CASILIGGSF,TGCGCCAGCATCCTCATCGGCGGGAGTTTC
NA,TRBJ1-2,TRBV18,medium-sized,CASSTDGNTGYTF,TGTGCCAGCTCAACGGACGGAAACACTGGCTACACCTTC
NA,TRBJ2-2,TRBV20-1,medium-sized,CSARSTENTGELFF,TGCAGTGCTAGATCGACGGAGAACACCGGGGAGCTGTTTTTT
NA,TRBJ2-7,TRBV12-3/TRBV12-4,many,CASSARWGSSYEQYF,TGTGCCAGCAGTGCCCGGTGGGGGAGCTCCTACGAGCAGTACTTC
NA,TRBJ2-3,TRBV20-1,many,CSAYRLPSTDTQYF,TGCAGTGCCTACCGACTCCCTAGCACAGATACGCAGTATTTT
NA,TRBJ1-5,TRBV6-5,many,CASSRDTYQPQHF,TGTGCCAGCAGTCGGGACACCTACCAGCCCCAGCATTTT
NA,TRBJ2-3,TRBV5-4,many,CASSLEWAGKDTDTQYF,TGTGCCAGCAGCTTAGAGTGGGCAGGGAAGGACACAGATACGCAGTATTTT
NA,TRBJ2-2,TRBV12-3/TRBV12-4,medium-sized,CASSLVRSTGELFF,TGTGCCAGCAGTTTAGTAAGGAGCACCGGGGAGCTGTTTTTT
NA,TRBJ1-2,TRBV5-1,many,CASSLAGGYGYTF,TGCGCCAGCAGCTTGGCGGGCGGCTATGGCTACACCTTC
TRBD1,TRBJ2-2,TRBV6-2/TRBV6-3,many,CASSRTGGFGELFF,TGTGCCAGCAGCCGGACAGGGGGCTTCGGGGAGCTGTTTTTT
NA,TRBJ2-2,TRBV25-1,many,CASSVRQPGELFF,TGTGCCAGCAGTGTTAGGCAGCCCGGGGAGCTGTTTTTT
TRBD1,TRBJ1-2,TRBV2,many,CASSWDRGDYGYTF,TGTGCCAGCAGCTGGGACAGGGGAGACTATGGCTACACCTTC
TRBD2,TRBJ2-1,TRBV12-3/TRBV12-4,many,CASSSSGSSYNEQFF,TGTGCCAGCAGTTCTAGCGGTAGCTCCTACAATGAGCAGTTCTTC
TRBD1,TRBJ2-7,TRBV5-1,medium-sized,CASRFRQGGSEQYF,TGCGCCAGCAGATTTAGACAGGGTGGCTCCGAGCAGTACTTC
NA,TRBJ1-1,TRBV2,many,CASSFSNTEAFF,TGTGCCAGCAGCTTTAGCAACACTGAAGCTTTCTTT
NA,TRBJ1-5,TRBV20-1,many,CSARKDSNQPQHF,TGCAGTGCTAGAAAGGATAGCAATCAGCCCCAGCATTTT
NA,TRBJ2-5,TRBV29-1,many,CSVFNNGETQYF,TGCAGCGTTTTTAATAATGGGGAGACCCAGTACTTC
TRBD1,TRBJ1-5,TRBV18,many,CASSKATGSNQPQHF,TGTGCCAGCTCCAAAGCGACAGGGAGCAATCAGCCCCAGCATTTT
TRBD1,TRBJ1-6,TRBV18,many,CASSPGQYNSPLHF,TGTGCCAGCTCACCGGGACAGTATAATTCACCCCTCCACTTT
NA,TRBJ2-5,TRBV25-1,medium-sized,CASYGSQETQYF,TGTGCCAGTTATGGTTCCCAAGAGACCCAGTACTTC
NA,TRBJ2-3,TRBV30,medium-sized,CAWSVQGADTQYF,TGTGCCTGGAGTGTACAAGGTGCTGATACGCAGTATTTT
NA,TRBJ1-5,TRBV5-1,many,CASSLDSPANQPQHF,TGCGCCAGCAGCTTGGACAGTCCGGCGAATCAGCCCCAGCATTTT
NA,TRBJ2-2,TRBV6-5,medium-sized,CASSYTGGLVSGELFF,TGTGCCAGCAGTTACACAGGGGGACTAGTTTCCGGGGAGCTGTTTTTT
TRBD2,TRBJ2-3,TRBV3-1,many,CASSRRRTSETFRDTQYF,TGTGCCAGCAGCCGACGCAGGACTAGCGAGACCTTTAGAGATACGCAGTATTTT
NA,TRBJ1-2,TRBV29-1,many,CSVAPAAHWGYTF,TGCAGCGTTGCCCCGGCGGCCCACTGGGGCTACACCTTC
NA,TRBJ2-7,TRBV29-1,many,CSVELGSTEQYF,TGCAGCGTTGAATTGGGGTCTACCGAGCAGTACTTC
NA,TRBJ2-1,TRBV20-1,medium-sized,CSVRPLGLFDEQFF,TGCAGTGTCCGCCCACTGGGGCTTTTCGATGAGCAGTTCTTC
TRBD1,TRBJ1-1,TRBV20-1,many,CSAFTGGTEAFF,TGCAGTGCATTTACAGGGGGCACTGAAGCTTTCTTT
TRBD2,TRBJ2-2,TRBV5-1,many,CASSRSGRNTGELFF,TGCGCCAGCAGCCGGAGCGGGAGAAACACCGGGGAGCTGTTTTTT
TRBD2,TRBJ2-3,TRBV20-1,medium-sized,CSASKLAGGTDTQYF,TGCAGTGCTAGCAAACTAGCGGGAGGCACAGATACGCAGTATTTT
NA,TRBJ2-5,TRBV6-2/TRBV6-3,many,CASSPRLPQETQYF,TGTGCCAGCAGTCCCCGACTACCACAAGAGACCCAGTACTTC
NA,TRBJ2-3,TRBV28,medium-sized,CASSLGSFDTQYF,TGTGCCAGCAGTTTGGGGAGCTTTGATACGCAGTATTTT
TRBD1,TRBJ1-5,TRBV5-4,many,CASSLGGGRNQPQHF,TGTGCCAGCAGCTTGGGAGGGGGCAGGAATCAGCCCCAGCATTTT
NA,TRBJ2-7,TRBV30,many,CAWMGDPYNEQYF,TGTGCCTGGATGGGTGACCCTTATAACGAGCAGTACTTC
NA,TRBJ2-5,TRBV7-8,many,CASSLGFSRETQYF,TGTGCCAGCAGCTTGGGTTTCTCCCGTGAGACCCAGTACTTC
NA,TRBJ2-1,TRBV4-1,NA,CASSHTLQTSYNEQFF,TGCGCCAGCAGCCACACTCTACAGACGTCCTACAATGAGCAGTTCTTC
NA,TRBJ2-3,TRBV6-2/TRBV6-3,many,CASSSGERTAGGDTQYF,TGTGCCAGCTCTTCTGGGGAGAGAACAGCGGGCGGTGATACGCAGTATTTT
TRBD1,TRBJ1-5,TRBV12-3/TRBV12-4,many,CASSRGTGGSQPQHF,TGTGCCAGCAGCCGCGGGACAGGGGGGAGTCAGCCCCAGCATTTT
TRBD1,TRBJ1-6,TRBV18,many,CASSPSSDRDSPLHF,TGTGCCAGCTCCCCGAGTTCGGACAGGGATTCACCCCTCCACTTT